The 26 T cell receptor beta chains presented below share a single source sample, sequenced in a study of T-cell reconstitution after alpha-beta-depleted transplantation in children. Unique molecular identifiers were built into the TCRbeta library. TCRdb re-derived calls from the PCR reads in MiXCR, one entry per CDR3 protein. The table lists around 480,000 distinct CDR3 sequences, about 30% of them singletons, with less than 2.5% in the top ten. The source was PBMCs from the stem cell graft donor, collected from the stem cell graft. These receptor sequences come from a human donor who donated a stem cell graft to a child with aplastic anemia.

V and J are TRBV4-2 and TRBJ1-1; D is undetermined. Per the germline V gene, CDR1 is LGHNA and CDR2 is YNFKEQ. Trimming removed 0 bases from V and 6 bases from J, with 17 bases in between. CDR3 length: 16 amino acids. CDR3 in DNA: TGTGCCAGCAGCCAAGATTCGGCGGGGATTGACTCTGAAGCTTTCTTT. Translated, it gives CASSQDSAGIDSEAFF.

The J gene is TRBJ2-7, the V gene TRBV6-2 or TRBV6-3; the match to TRBD2 covers 8 bases. Germline assignment: CDR1 MNHEY and CDR2 SVGEGT. J was trimmed by 3 bases and V by 0 bases; bases with no gene match: 1. This CDR3 spans 14 amino acids. The CDR3: CASSYSTSVYEQYF. DNA for the CDR3: TGTGCCAGCAGTTACTCGACTAGCGTCTACGAGCAGTACTTC.

There are a few counts of this clonotype. The chain carries TRBV10-1 and TRBJ2-2; TRBD2 matches at 9 bases. The CDR3 covers 17 residues. V lost 0 bases to trimming and J lost 8 bases; unmatched junction nucleotides: 10. Germline assignment: CDR1 WNHNN and CDR2 SYGVQD (reference sequence). In nucleotides, the CDR3 is TGCGCCAGCAGTGAGTCCGCGCTAGCGGGATTGCCGGGGGAGCTGTTTTTT. Translated, it gives CASSESALAGLPGELFF.

This clonotype was counted a few times. The chain combines TRBV12-5 with TRBJ2-1; D may be TRBD1 (6 bases). The CDR3 loop spans 15 amino acids. Germline lookup yields CDR1 LGHNT and CDR2 FRNRAP. V was cut by 1 base and J by 5 bases, with 12 bases left in between. Written as DNA, the CDR3 is TGTGCTAGTGGTTTGGCATTCAAGGGGGACAATGAGCAGTTCTTC. Its protein product is CASGLAFKGDNEQFF.

The V gene is TRBV6-2 or TRBV6-3, the J gene TRBJ1-5; TRBD1 is a possible D gene (5 bases). Trimming pared 1 base from V and 1 base from J, leaving 17 bases between. The germline CDR1 and CDR2 sequences are MNHEY and SVGEGT. There are 18 residues in the CDR3. Here the CDR3 reads CASSYLVDIGVSNQPQHF. CDR3 DNA sequence: TGTGCCAGCAGTTACTTGGTGGATATAGGGGTAAGCAATCAGCCCCAGCATTTT.

CDR3 coding DNA: TGCGCCAGCAGCTTGGTGGGACTAGCGGGAGGCAATGAGCAGTTCTTC. It yields the protein CASSLVGLAGGNEQFF. The V gene is TRBV5-1, the J gene TRBJ2-1; 15 bases agree with TRBD2. This CDR3 region has 16 residues. The germline V gene has CDR1 SGHRS and CDR2 YFSETQ. Trimming removed 0 bases from V and 6 bases from J; junction bases left unmatched: 1.

The chain combines TRBV7-9 with TRBJ1-3; D is uncertain. The germline V gene has CDR1 SEHNR and CDR2 FQNEAQ (reference sequence). Trimming took off 1 base at V and 0 bases at J, with 10 bases between the two ends. The CDR3 sequence is 16 residues long. The CDR3 here is CASSLGVTASGNTIYF. CDR3 coding DNA: TGTGCCAGCAGCTTAGGAGTAACAGCCTCTGGAAACACCATATATTTT.

The chain is built from TRBV29-1 and TRBJ2-5; maybe TRBD1 (6 bases). The CDR3 length is 13 residues. Per the germline V gene, CDR1 is SQVTM and CDR2 is ANQGSEA. V was clipped by 6 bases and J by 4 bases, with 15 bases between them. The CDR3 DNA follows: TGCAGCGTGCGACAGGTTGCGGCAGAGACCCAGTACTTC. Translated, it gives CSVRQVAAETQYF.

The chain's CDR3 is CSVVSKMGNEQFF. For the CDR3, the DNA is TGCAGCGTTGTTAGTAAAATGGGGAATGAGCAGTTCTTC. J is TRBJ2-1 and V is TRBV29-1; no reliable D call. Between the trimmed V and J ends, which lost 4 bases and 7 bases, there was a span of 14 bases. The CDR3 covers 13 residues. From germline, CDR1 is SQVTM and CDR2 ANQGSEA.

The genes are TRBV12-3 or TRBV12-4 and TRBJ2-7; D not certain. This CDR3 is 12 amino acids long. Trimming left V 5 bases short and J 6 bases short, with 11 bases between. For the CDR3, the DNA is TGTGCCAGCAGTCCCGGTTCCGGCGAGCAGTACGTC. It yields the protein CASSPGSGEQYV.

The chain carries TRBV20-1 and TRBJ2-1; 10 bases match TRBD2. V was clipped by 1 base and J by 9 bases; unmatched bases: 18. Germline V gene data show CDR1 as DFQATT and CDR2 as SNEGSKA (reference sequence). The CDR3 extends over 18 amino acids. CDR3 coding DNA: TGCAGTGCTAGAGGCCCCCCCGTTGGGCTAGCGGGAGTTCCTGAGCAGTTCTTC. It encodes CSARGPPVGLAGVPEQFF.

The chain combines TRBV4-2 with TRBJ2-4; maybe TRBD2 (5 bases). Trimming shortened V by 0 bases and J by 4 bases, and 13 bases separated the two germline ends. Germline loops: CDR1 LGHNA, CDR2 YNFKEQ. The CDR3 is made up of 16 amino acids. CDR3 sequence (DNA): TGTGCCAGCAGCCAAGATTTGGGGAGTGGGAAAAACATTCAGTACTTC. Translation gives CASSQDLGSGKNIQYF.

The chain couples TRBV28 to TRBJ2-7; D may be TRBD1 (6 bases). CDR3 length: 15 residues. V was pared by 5 bases and J by 2 bases, with 16 bases between. The germline V gene has CDR1 MDHEN and CDR2 SYDVKM. The CDR3 coding sequence is TGTGCCAGCAGTCCTCGGGACATCCTTACCTACGAGCAGTACTTC. Its translation is CASSPRDILTYEQYF.

This clonotype was observed a few times. The genes are TRBV10-3 and TRBJ1-1; D might be TRBD1 (6 bases). The germline gives CDR1 ENHRY, CDR2 SYGVKD. Trimming pared 4 bases from V and 4 bases from J, leaving 10 bases between. The CDR3 consists of 13 residues. CDR3 DNA: TGTGCCATCAGTGGTGCGGGGGCCACTGAAGCTTTCTTT. As protein: CAISGAGATEAFF.

This clonotype was seen a handful of times. J is TRBJ2-3 and V is TRBV29-1; 13 nucleotides align to TRBD2. CDR1 is SQVTM, CDR2 ANQGSEA, per germline. J was trimmed by 0 bases and V by 6 bases; bases with no gene match: 12. This CDR3 is built from 18 residues. CDR3 region: CSVHGLAGEGPSTDTQYF. For the CDR3, the DNA is TGCAGCGTCCACGGACTAGCGGGGGAGGGGCCTAGCACAGATACGCAGTATTTT.

The table lists this clonotype with a few counts. The J gene is TRBJ2-3, the V gene TRBV5-1; D unresolved. The V end was cut by 4 bases, the J end by 4 bases, with 7 bases between. This CDR3 is built from 12 residues. CDR1 SGHRS and CDR2 YFSETQ come from the germline V gene. CDR3 sequence: CASSGNSDTQYF. The CDR3 DNA reads as TGCGCCAGCAGCGGGAATTCAGATACGCAGTATTTT.

This clonotype was picked up one time. The chain couples TRBV6-2 or TRBV6-3 to TRBJ2-5; D remains ambiguous. The CDR3 contains 14 residues. CDR1 and CDR2 (germline): MNHEY, SVGEGT. V was trimmed by 0 bases and J by 2 bases, leaving 7 bases between them. CDR3 protein: CASSYSAVQETQYF. Written as DNA, the CDR3 is TGTGCCAGCAGTTACTCCGCGGTACAAGAGACCCAGTACTTC.

The V call is TRBV7-2, the J call TRBJ1-1; 7 bases align to TRBD1. Germline CDR1 is SGHTA and CDR2 is FQGNSA. CDR3 length: 16 amino acids. The junction had 6 bases not matched to a gene; V was cut back by 2 bases and J by 0 bases. The DNA for the CDR3 is TGTGCCAGCAGCTTAAATACGGGACAGTTGAACACTGAAGCTTTCTTT. It translates to CASSLNTGQLNTEAFF.

This clonotype was picked up a small number of times. The J gene is TRBJ1-2, the V gene TRBV5-5; 10 nucleotides line up with TRBD1. Losses at the gene ends were 2 bases for V and 4 bases for J; bases not matched to a gene: 5. CDR3 size: 15 residues. The germline gives CDR1 SGHKS, CDR2 YYEKEE (reference sequence). CDR3 protein: CASSLLDRGPYGYTF. CDR3 DNA: TGTGCCAGCAGCTTACTTGACAGGGGGCCCTATGGCTACACCTTC.

This sequence joins TRBV3-1 and TRBJ1-1, with D maybe TRBD1 (5 bases). Germline CDR1 LGHDT, CDR2 YNNKEL (reference sequence). This CDR3 comprises 16 residues. Between the trimmed V and J ends, which lost 0 bases and 0 bases, there was a span of 11 bases. CDR3 protein: CASSQENRRLNTEAFF. The DNA of the CDR3 is TGTGCCAGCAGCCAAGAAAACAGGCGACTGAACACTGAAGCTTTCTTT.

This chain joins TRBV20-1 and TRBJ2-5, with 11 bases aligning to TRBD1. Germline V gene sequence: CDR1 DFQATT, CDR2 SNEGSKA (reference sequence). V was clipped by 4 bases and J by 4 bases; unmatched bases: 8. The CDR3 is 15 residues long. CDR3 in amino acids: CSAKGVDRGPETQYF. The DNA for the CDR3 is TGCAGTGCTAAGGGAGTGGACAGGGGGCCAGAGACCCAGTACTTC.

Only a few counts were recorded for this clonotype. The chain is built from TRBV20-1 and TRBJ1-2, with D tentatively TRBD1 (6 bases). Per germline, CDR1 DFQATT and CDR2 SNEGSKA (reference sequence). The CDR3 covers 14 residues. The germline V and J ends were trimmed by 0 bases and 3 bases, with 11 bases remaining between them. CDR3 DNA sequence: TGCAGTGCTAGAGATGGCAGGGGTGACTATGGCTACACCTTC. It is translated as CSARDGRGDYGYTF.

The chain has TRBV6-5 and TRBJ2-7, with 10 bases matching TRBD2. J lost 0 bases, V lost 6 bases, and 8 bases had no gene match. The CDR3 consists of 16 residues. The germline gives CDR1 MNHEY, CDR2 SVGAGI. This CDR3 is CASRGKLAGSSYEQYF. CDR3 DNA: TGTGCCAGCAGAGGGAAACTAGCGGGGAGCTCCTACGAGCAGTACTTC.

On this clonotype itself: The junction does not match germline at one end; this may be a read error. V usage is TRBV6-1 and J usage is TRBJ1-2; 7 nucleotides line up with TRBD1. The CDR3 contains 14 residues. The germline CDR1 and CDR2 sequences are MNHNS and SASEGT. In DNA form, the CDR3 reads TGTGCCAGCAGGCATACAGGGACAGAGATGGTCTACATCTTC. Its protein product is CASRHTGTEMVYIF.

This clonotype has just a few counts. The chain has TRBV5-1 and TRBJ1-2, with 8 bases identical to TRBD1. From germline, CDR1 is SGHRS and CDR2 YFSETQ. Trimming removed 0 bases from V and 0 bases from J; junction bases left unmatched: 10. This CDR3 spans 18 amino acids. CDR3 protein: CASSLEPTGASANYGYTF. The CDR3 DNA sequence: TGCGCCAGCAGCTTGGAGCCGACAGGGGCCTCAGCTAACTATGGCTACACCTTC.

This sequence joins TRBV10-1 and TRBJ2-1, with TRBD2 as a possible D gene (6 bases). V dropped 2 bases and J dropped 5 bases, with 16 bases sitting between them. The CDR3 contains 16 residues. Germline V gives CDR1 WNHNN, CDR2 SYGVQD (reference sequence). The DNA of the CDR3 is TGCGCCAGCAGTGAGGGTATCGGACTACTAAACAATGAGCAGTTCTTC. Translation gives CASSEGIGLLNNEQFF.